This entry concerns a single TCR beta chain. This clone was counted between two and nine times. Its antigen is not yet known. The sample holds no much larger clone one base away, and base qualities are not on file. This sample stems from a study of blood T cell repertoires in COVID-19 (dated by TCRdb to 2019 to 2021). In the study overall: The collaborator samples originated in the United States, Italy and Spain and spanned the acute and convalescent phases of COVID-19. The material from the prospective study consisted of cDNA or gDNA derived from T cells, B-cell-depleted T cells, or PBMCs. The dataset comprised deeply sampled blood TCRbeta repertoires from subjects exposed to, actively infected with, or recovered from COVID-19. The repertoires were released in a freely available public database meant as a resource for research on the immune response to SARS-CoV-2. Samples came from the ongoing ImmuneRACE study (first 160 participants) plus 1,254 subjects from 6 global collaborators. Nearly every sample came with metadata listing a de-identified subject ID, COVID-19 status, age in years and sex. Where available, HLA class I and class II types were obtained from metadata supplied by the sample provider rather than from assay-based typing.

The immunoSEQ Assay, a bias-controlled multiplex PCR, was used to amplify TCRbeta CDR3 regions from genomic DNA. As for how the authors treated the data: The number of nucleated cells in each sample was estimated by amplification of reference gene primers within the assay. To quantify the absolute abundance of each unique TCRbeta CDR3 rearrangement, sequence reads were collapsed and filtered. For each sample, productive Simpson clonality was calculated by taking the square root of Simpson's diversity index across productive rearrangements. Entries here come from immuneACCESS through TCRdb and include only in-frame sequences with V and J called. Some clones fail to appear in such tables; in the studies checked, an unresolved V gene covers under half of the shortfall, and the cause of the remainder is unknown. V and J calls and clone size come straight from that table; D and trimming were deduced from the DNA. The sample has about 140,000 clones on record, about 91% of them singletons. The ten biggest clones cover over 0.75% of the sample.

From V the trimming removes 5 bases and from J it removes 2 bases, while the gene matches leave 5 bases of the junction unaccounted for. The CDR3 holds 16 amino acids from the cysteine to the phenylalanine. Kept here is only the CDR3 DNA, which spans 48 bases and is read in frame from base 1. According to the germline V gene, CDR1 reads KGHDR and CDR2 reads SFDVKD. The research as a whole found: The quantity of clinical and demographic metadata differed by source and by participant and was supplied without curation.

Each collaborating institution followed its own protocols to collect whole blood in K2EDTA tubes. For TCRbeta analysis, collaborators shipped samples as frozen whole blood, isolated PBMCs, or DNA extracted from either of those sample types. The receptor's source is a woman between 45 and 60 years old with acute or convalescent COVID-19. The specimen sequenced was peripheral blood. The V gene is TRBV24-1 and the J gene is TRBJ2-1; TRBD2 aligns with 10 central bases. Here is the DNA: TGTGCCACCAGTGGTTCACTAGCGGGGACCTACAATGAGCAGTTCTTC. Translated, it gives CATSGSLAGTYNEQFF.